The 14 T cell receptor beta chains listed next were all sequenced from one sample in a study of early T cells in non-severe SARS-CoV-2 infection. TCRdb used MiXCR to reprocess the 5' RACE reads, holding one entry per CDR3 protein. Of some 75,000 distinct CDR3 sequences in the sample, around 15% were seen once. Input material: whole blood. These receptors originate from an adult who was a healthcare worker with PCR-confirmed SARS-CoV-2 infection or an uninfected control (not recorded which).

Only a few counts were recorded for this clonotype. The chain uses TRBV4-3 and TRBJ2-7; TRBD1 matches 12 bases. Per the germline V gene, CDR1 is LGHNA and CDR2 is YSLEER. The CDR3 covers 14 residues. The V segment lost 4 bases and the J segment 6 bases; nucleotides outside the gene matches: 4. This chain's CDR3 is CASSPGQGAAEQYF. The DNA of the CDR3 is TGCGCCAGCAGCCCGGGACAGGGGGCCGCCGAGCAGTACTTC.

This chain uses TRBV18 with TRBJ2-1; D gene unclear. The CDR3 loop spans 17 amino acids. V lost 2 bases to trimming and J lost 0 bases, with 14 bases between them. CDR1 and CDR2 (germline): KGHSH, LQKENI. CDR3 sequence: CASSPTFGVSSYNEQFF. The CDR3 DNA reads TGTGCCAGCTCACCAACTTTCGGAGTTAGCTCCTACAATGAGCAGTTCTTC.

The J gene is TRBJ2-1, the V gene TRBV20-1; no reliable D call. CDR1 is DFQATT and CDR2 is SNEGSKA in the germline V gene (reference sequence). The CDR3 length is 13 residues. Trimming stripped 3 bases from V and 0 bases from J, with 6 bases between. The DNA of the CDR3 is TGCAGTGCTAGCGGTAGCTCCTACAATGAGCAGTTCTTC. It codes for CSASGSSYNEQFF.

This clonotype was seen ten or more times. The chain recombines TRBV7-9 with TRBJ1-5; the D gene is possibly TRBD1 (5 bases). From germline, CDR1 is SEHNR and CDR2 FQNEAQ (reference sequence). The CDR3 covers 17 residues. V lost 5 bases, J lost 3 bases, and 20 bases lay in between. The CDR3 coding sequence is TGTGCCAGCAGCGTAGGGGTCCAGGGAAGAGACAATCAGCCCCAGCATTTT. Translated, it gives CASSVGVQGRDNQPQHF.

Ten or more counts support this clonotype. This chain connects TRBV11-2 to TRBJ1-3, with D unclear. CDR1 is SGHAT and CDR2 is FQNNGV in the germline V gene. The ends were cut back, 6 bases at V and 4 bases at J, with 10 bases in the middle. The CDR3 consists of 13 residues. CDR3 nucleotide sequence: TGTGCCAGCAGACGCGGGGAAGGAAACACCATATATTTT. Translated: CASRRGEGNTIYF.

V gene TRBV7-2 combines with J gene TRBJ1-5; D unresolved. Germline values: CDR1 SGHTA, CDR2 FQGNSA. Trimming stripped 2 bases from V and 0 bases from J, with 8 bases between. This CDR3 region has 15 residues. As DNA, the CDR3 is TGTGCCAGCAGCTTAAGTGGGGATAGCAATCAGCCCCAGCATTTT. Its protein product is CASSLSGDSNQPQHF.

In its sample, this clonotype was seen a few times. V usage is TRBV29-1 and J usage is TRBJ2-3; tentatively, D is TRBD2 (5 bases). V was shortened by 7 bases and J by 2 bases, with 10 bases between the two germline ends. This CDR3 contains 12 residues. Germline V gene sequence: CDR1 SQVTM, CDR2 ANQGSEA. CDR3 in amino acids: CSGFGNTDTQYF. The CDR3 nucleotides are TGCAGCGGATTCGGGAACACAGATACGCAGTATTTT.

This sequence joins TRBV6-1 and TRBJ1-5; no definite D call. Deletions cut 5 bases from V and 3 bases from J, with 8 bases between. The germline V gene encodes CDR1 MNHNS and CDR2 SASEGT. The CDR3 has 13 residues. The CDR3 protein is CASSTRVNQPQHF. CDR3 DNA sequence: TGTGCCAGCAGTACACGGGTCAATCAGCCCCAGCATTTT.

This clonotype occurred many times. The chain couples TRBV19 to TRBJ2-1, with D perhaps matching TRBD2 (6 bases). The CDR3 is 15 residues long. Germline lookup yields CDR1 LNHDA and CDR2 SQIVND (reference sequence). V was trimmed by 7 bases and J by 0 bases, leaving 13 bases between them. CDR3 coding DNA: TGTGCCAGTACCGCCGCGGGGAGCTCCTACAATGAGCAGTTCTTC. It is translated as CASTAAGSSYNEQFF.

The chain carries TRBV29-1 and TRBJ2-3, with 8 positions matching TRBD1. Trimming at V came to 4 bases and at J to 0 bases, leaving 0 bases not matched to a gene. The CDR3 has 13 residues. CDR1 is SQVTM, CDR2 ANQGSEA, per germline. The CDR3 spells CSVGQGSTDTQYF. CDR3 bases: TGCAGCGTTGGACAGGGGAGCACAGATACGCAGTATTTT.

This chain connects TRBV6-5 to TRBJ1-5; 9 nucleotides agree with TRBD1. This CDR3 region has 15 residues. The germline V gene has CDR1 MNHEY and CDR2 SVGAGI. With 6 bases clipped from V and 4 bases from J, the junction kept 7 bases outside the gene matches. The CDR3 DNA reads as TGTGCCAGCAGCCTCTCCGGGACAGGGAATCAGCCCCAGCATTTT. Protein sequence: CASSLSGTGNQPQHF.

The rearrangement joins TRBV28 to TRBJ1-4, with unresolved D. CDR1 and CDR2 (germline): MDHEN, SYDVKM. The V gene lost 7 bases and the J gene lost 0 bases, with 6 bases spanning the gap. The CDR3 loop spans 13 amino acids. CDR3 nucleotides: TGTGCCAGCAAGGGCTCAACTAATGAAAAACTGTTTTTT. This sequence encodes CASKGSTNEKLFF. Using reference TRBV28 and TRBJ1-4 for the parts outside the CDR3, the full variable domain is DVKVTQSSRYLVKRTGEKVFLECVQDMDHENMFWYRQDPGLGLRLIYFSYDVKMKEKGDIPEGYSVSREKKERFSLILESASTNQTSMYLCASKGSTNEKLFFGSGTQLSVL.

Many counts were recorded for this clonotype. The chain couples TRBV6-2 or TRBV6-3 to TRBJ2-1, with no clear D. Germline lookup yields CDR1 MNHEY and CDR2 SVGEGT. The CDR3 totals 14 residues. V lost 3 bases and J lost 6, with 12 bases in between. CDR3 nucleotides: TGTGCCAGCAGTTATGTTGGGTTCGCCAATGAGCAGTTCTTC. It specifies CASSYVGFANEQFF.

This clonotype was seen repeatedly, ten times or more. V is TRBV9 and J is TRBJ2-6; D is unresolved. The CDR3 consists of 16 residues. The V gene's germline CDR1 is SGDLS and CDR2 YYNGEE. Trimming took 0 bases from V and 0 from J, leaving 7 bases between them. The CDR3 loop reads CASSVAQSSGANVLTF. CDR3 bases: TGTGCCAGCAGCGTAGCACAGAGCTCTGGGGCCAACGTCCTGACTTTC.